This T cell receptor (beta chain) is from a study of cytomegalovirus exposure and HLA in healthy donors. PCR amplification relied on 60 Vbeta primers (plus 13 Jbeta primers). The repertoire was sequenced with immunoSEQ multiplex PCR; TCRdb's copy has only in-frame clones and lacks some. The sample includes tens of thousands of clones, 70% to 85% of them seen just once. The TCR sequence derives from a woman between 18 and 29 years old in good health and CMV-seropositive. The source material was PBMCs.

The CDR3 spells CASSAGQGATEAFF. Here the CDR3 DNA reads TGTGCCAGCAGTGCGGGACAGGGGGCAACTGAAGCTTTCTTT. The chain carries TRBV28 and TRBJ1-1; 12 nucleotides align to TRBD1. CDR3 length equals 14 residues. The ends lost 5 bases at V and 5 bases at J; junction bases unmatched: 3. The V gene's germline CDR1 is MDHEN and CDR2 SYDVKM.